Presented here are 20 T cell receptor beta chains from one specimen sequenced in a study of tumor-infiltrating lymphocytes in primary liver carcinoma. Between roughly 18 and 30 mg of unsorted bulk tissue served as the source from which RNA and DNA were co-extracted. Total RNA amounting to 500 ng was the source from which TCR beta cDNA was made with a constant-region primer. Three nested multiplex PCR rounds, a slightly modified ARM-PCR, produced the libraries for TCR beta. TRBV1-TRBV30 forward primers paired with a C-beta reverse primer drove the first two PCR rounds, roughly 10 cycles each. TCRdb called the multiplex PCR reads again in MiXCR, with one record for every CDR3 protein. Seen here are 90,000 to 150,000 distinct CDR3 sequences, approximately 70% observed once, and the top ten hold roughly a tenth. What was sequenced was liver tumor tissue from sampling region 1. Described subset: tumor region T1, superior pole. These receptors all stem from an older woman with primary liver carcinoma and hepatitis B virus infection.

Comment on this clonotype: At one boundary the junction diverges from the germline segment, which might be a read error. This chain uses TRBV6-2 or TRBV6-3 with TRBJ1-2; the D is unclear. CDR1 MNHEY and CDR2 SVGEGT come from the germline V gene. The CDR3 covers 13 residues. CDR3 residues: CASSYDKNYGYTF. The CDR3 nucleotides read TGTGCCAGTAGTTATGACAAAAACTATGGCTACACCTTC.

As regards this clonotype: This sequence may be a read error, since a much larger clone differs from it by one base. Lacking the conserved final phenylalanine or tryptophan, this CDR3 likely reflects a read error. In DNA, the CDR3 is TGCGCCAGCAGCCAAGATGACACAGGGTACACTGAAGCTTTCTAT. The encoded protein is CASSQDDTGYTEAFY. The chain has TRBV4-1 and TRBJ1-1, with D possibly TRBD1 on 6 matching bases. The CDR3 spans 15 residues. Trimming removed 0 bases from V and 3 bases from J, with 11 bases in between. Germline V CDR1 and CDR2: MGHRA, YSYEKL.

As regards this clonotype: A read error may produce the germline difference seen at one junction end. V gene TRBV7-9 combines with J gene TRBJ1-2; D call uncertain. The length of the CDR3 is 13 residues. CDR1 SEHNR and CDR2 FQNEAQ come from the germline V gene (reference sequence). The CDR3 DNA reads as TGTGTCAGCAGCTTAGGAAGCTGGTATGGCTACACCTTC. Its protein product is CVSSLGSWYGYTF. The variable domain in full, completed from reference TRBV7-9 and TRBJ1-2, reads DTGVSQNPRHKITKRGQNVTFRCDPISEHNRLYWYRQTLGQGPEFLTYFQNEAQLEKSRLLSDRFSAERPKGSFSTLEIQRTEQGDSAMYLCVSSLGSWYGYTFGSGTRLTVV.

This chain uses TRBV11-2 with TRBJ1-6; D remains ambiguous. The germline V gene has CDR1 SGHAT and CDR2 FQNNGV. The CDR3 spans 14 residues. V was shortened by 10 bases and J by 10 bases, with 20 bases between the two germline ends. CDR3: CANNSTGRSSPLHF. CDR3 in DNA: TGTGCCAACAACTCAACGGGTAGGAGCTCACCCCTCCACTTT.

This clonotype was detected a few times. This rearrangement joins TRBV6-4 to TRBJ2-1; no definite D call. This CDR3 has 15 residues. From germline, CDR1 is MRHNA and CDR2 SNTAGT. V was clipped by 7 bases and J by 0 bases, with 13 bases between them. For the CDR3, the DNA is TGTGCCAGCAACGGACCTCTTTACTCCTACAATGAGCAGTTCTTC. The encoded protein is CASNGPLYSYNEQFF.

The chain uses TRBV24-1 and TRBJ2-1, with D possibly being TRBD1 (6 bases). From germline, CDR1 is KGHDR and CDR2 SFDVKD. The length of the CDR3 is 17 residues. V was shortened by 3 bases and J by 0 bases, with 14 bases between the two germline ends. The CDR3 sequence is CATSDATGSRSYNEQFF. In nucleotides, the CDR3 is TGTGCCACCAGTGATGCAACAGGGTCTCGCTCCTACAATGAGCAGTTCTTC.

To note about this clonotype: This may be a read error: a much more frequent sequence differs by one nucleotide. This chain uses TRBV25-1 with TRBJ1-2; TRBD1 matches 7 bases. V was clipped by 6 bases and J by 10 bases; unmatched bases: 11. The CDR3 consists of 13 residues. Looked up from germline, CDR1 is MGHDK and CDR2 is SYGVNS. The CDR3 loop reads CASSGRQGGDYTF. The DNA of the CDR3 is TGTGCCAGCAGCGGTAGACAGGGCGGTGACTACACCTTC.

The sample holds a few counts of this clonotype. The chain links TRBV24-1 to TRBJ2-3; 7 nucleotides match TRBD1. CDR3 size: 15 residues. The junction had 2 bases not matched to a gene; V was cut back by 3 bases and J by 0 bases. Germline V gene data show CDR1 as KGHDR and CDR2 as SFDVKD. The CDR3 spells CATSDPGQSTDTQYF. The CDR3 nucleotides read TGTGCCACCAGTGATCCGGGACAGAGCACAGATACGCAGTATTTT.

With respect to this clonotype: The CDR3 does not end in the conserved phenylalanine or tryptophan, so this is likely a read error. CDR3 coding DNA: TGCAGCGTTGAGGGTTCCACAGGGGAAGGAGAGACCCAGTACATA. Amino acids: CSVEGSTGEGETQYI. The genes are TRBV29-1 and TRBJ2-5, with TRBD1 matching over 7 bases. The CDR3 has 15 residues. The junction had 11 bases not matched to a gene; V was cut back by 3 bases and J by 4 bases. From germline, CDR1 is SQVTM and CDR2 ANQGSEA.

This clonotype appeared many times. This sequence joins TRBV5-5 and TRBJ2-5; TRBD2 aligns across 11 bases. Per the germline V gene, CDR1 is SGHKS and CDR2 is YYEKEE (reference sequence). CDR3 length: 18 residues. J was trimmed by 5 bases and V by 0 bases; bases with no gene match: 12. The CDR3: CASSLAGVAGGRGETQYF. The DNA for the CDR3 is TGTGCCAGCAGCTTGGCCGGGGTAGCGGGAGGGCGAGGGGAGACCCAGTACTTC. The full variable domain, completed using reference TRBV5-5 and TRBJ2-5, is DAGVTQSPTHLIKTRGQQVTLRCSPISGHKSVSWYQQVLGQGPQFIFQYYEKEERGRGNFPDRFSARQFPNYSSELNVNALLLGDSALYLCASSLAGVAGGRGETQYFGPGTRLLVL.

The count of this clonotype is one. The gene calls are TRBV11-2 and TRBJ2-3; D uncertain. Germline assignment: CDR1 SGHAT and CDR2 FQNNGV. The CDR3 spans 16 residues. V lost 5 bases and J lost 2, with 17 bases in between. In DNA, the CDR3 is TGTGCCAGCAGCCTTGGTATCTATACGGTCACAGATACGCAGTATTTT. Translating gives CASSLGIYTVTDTQYF.

As for this clonotype: Mismatch with germline at one junction end may stem from a read error. The chain uses TRBV11-2 and TRBJ1-5; D may be TRBD1 (5 bases). CDR1 SGHAT and CDR2 FQNNGV come from the germline V gene. This CDR3 comprises 15 residues. The CDR3 spells CASSLGSADNQPQHF. The CDR3 DNA sequence: TGTGCCAGTAGCTTAGGCTCGGCGGACAATCAACCCCAGCATTTT.

This clonotype was detected a few times. This chain connects TRBV18 to TRBJ2-1; 9 nucleotides match TRBD2. Germline trimming cut 4 bases from V and 5 bases from J; bases unmatched to any gene: 9. Looked up from germline, CDR1 is KGHSH and CDR2 is LQKENI. This CDR3 comprises 16 residues. CDR3 residues: CASSLVQGTSHNEQFF. In DNA, the CDR3 is TGTGCCAGCTCACTAGTCCAAGGGACTAGCCACAATGAGCAGTTCTTC.

This clonotype was seen more than once but under ten times. This chain connects TRBV11-2 to TRBJ2-1, with 13 positions matching TRBD2. With 11 bases clipped from V and 0 bases from J, the junction kept 19 bases outside the gene matches. Germline assignment: CDR1 SGHAT and CDR2 FQNNGV. This CDR3 comprises 20 residues. CDR3 loop: CARNHQTSGRPESSYNEQFF. CDR3 nucleotide sequence: TGTGCCCGCAACCACCAGACTAGCGGGAGGCCCGAGAGCTCCTACAATGAGCAGTTCTTC.

As regards this clonotype: Possible read error: a much larger clone is one base away. The chain combines TRBV7-8 with TRBJ2-7, with D unclear. Germline V gene sequence: CDR1 SGHVS, CDR2 FQNEAQ. This CDR3 comprises 14 residues. CDR3 in amino acids: CASSPLENSYKQYF. The CDR3 region has the DNA TGTGCCAGCAGCCCCTTGGAGAACTCCTACAAGCAGTACTTC. Full variable domain (outside the CDR3, taken from reference TRBV7-8 and TRBJ2-7): GAGVSQSPRYKVAKRGQDVALRCDPISGHVSLFWYQQALGQGPEFLTYFQNEAQLDKSGLPSDRFFAERPEGSVSTLKIQRTQQEDSAVYLCASSPLENSYKQYFGPGTRLTVT.

Of note for this clonotype: A much larger clone lies a single base off, so this may be a read error. The chain uses TRBV12-3 or TRBV12-4 and TRBJ1-1, with D hard to call. The CDR3 extends over 14 amino acids. V lost 10 bases and J lost 1, with 16 bases in between. This CDR3 reads CANSPPTENTEAFF. The CDR3, as DNA: TGTGCCAACTCCCCACCAACAGAGAACACTGAAGCTTTCTTT.

The chain carries TRBV5-1 and TRBJ1-2; D possibly corresponds to TRBD1 (5 bases). The V gene's germline CDR1 is SGHRS and CDR2 YFSETQ. Trimming stripped 0 bases from V and 9 bases from J, with 9 bases between. The length of the CDR3 is 12 residues. The CDR3 here is CASSLAEGRYTF. The CDR3 DNA sequence: TGCGCCAGCAGCTTGGCCGAGGGGCGCTACACCTTC.

V and J are TRBV4-2 and TRBJ2-1, with 9 bases identical to TRBD2. There are 16 residues in the CDR3. Germline CDR1 reads LGHNA; CDR2 reads YNFKEQ. The ends lost 8 bases at V and 7 bases at J; junction bases unmatched: 15. The CDR3 bases are TGTGCCAGCGGCAAGAGGGAAAGCGGGAGGAAAAATGAGCAGTTCTTC. This sequence encodes CASGKRESGRKNEQFF.

This clonotype has at least ten counts. This sequence joins TRBV7-9 and TRBJ2-1; TRBD2 aligns across 15 bases. Per the germline V gene, CDR1 is SEHNR and CDR2 is FQNEAQ (reference sequence). The CDR3 consists of 19 residues. The V segment lost 4 bases and the J segment 7 bases; nucleotides outside the gene matches: 14. CDR3 DNA sequence: TGTGCCAGCAGCTACGGGACTAGCGGGAGGAAATTGGCCCCAAATGAGCAGTTCTTC. This encodes CASSYGTSGRKLAPNEQFF.

About this clonotype: This may be a read error: a much more frequent sequence differs by one nucleotide. The CDR3 DNA follows: TGTGCCAGCAGCTTAGGTACAGTGAACACTGAAGCTATCTTT. Residues: CASSLGTVNTEAIF. This rearrangement joins TRBV7-9 to TRBJ1-1; D is ambiguous. CDR1 is SEHNR and CDR2 is FQNEAQ in the germline V gene (reference sequence). There are 14 residues in the CDR3.